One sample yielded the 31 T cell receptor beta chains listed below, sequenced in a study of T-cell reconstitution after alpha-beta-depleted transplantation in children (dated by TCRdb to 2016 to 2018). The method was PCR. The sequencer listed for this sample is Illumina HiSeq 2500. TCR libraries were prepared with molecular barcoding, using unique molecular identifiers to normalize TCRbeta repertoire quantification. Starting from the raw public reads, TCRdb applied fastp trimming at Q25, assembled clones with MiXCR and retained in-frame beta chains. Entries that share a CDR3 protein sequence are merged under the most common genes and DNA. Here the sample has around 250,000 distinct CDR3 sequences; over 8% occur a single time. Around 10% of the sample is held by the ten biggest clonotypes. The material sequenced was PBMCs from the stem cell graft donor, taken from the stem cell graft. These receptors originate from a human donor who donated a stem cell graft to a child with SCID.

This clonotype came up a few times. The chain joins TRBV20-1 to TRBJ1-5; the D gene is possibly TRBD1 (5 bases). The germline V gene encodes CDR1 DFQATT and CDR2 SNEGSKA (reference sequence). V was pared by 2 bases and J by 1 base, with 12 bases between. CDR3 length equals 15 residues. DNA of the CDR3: TGCAGTGCTAGATCGCCCCAGGGAAGCAATCAGCCCCAGCATTTT. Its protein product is CSARSPQGSNQPQHF.

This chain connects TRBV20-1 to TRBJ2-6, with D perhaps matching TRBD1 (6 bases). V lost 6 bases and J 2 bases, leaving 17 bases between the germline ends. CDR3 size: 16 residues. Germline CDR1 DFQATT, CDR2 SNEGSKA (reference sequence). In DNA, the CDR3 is TGCAGTGCCCCGTTAGGGGGAAGGACTGGGGCCAACGTCCTGACTTTC. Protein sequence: CSAPLGGRTGANVLTF.

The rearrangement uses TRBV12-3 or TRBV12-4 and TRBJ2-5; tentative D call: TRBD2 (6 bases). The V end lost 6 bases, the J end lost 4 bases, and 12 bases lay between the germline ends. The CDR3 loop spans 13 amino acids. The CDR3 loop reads CASRRDSGETQYF. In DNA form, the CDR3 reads TGTGCCAGCAGGCGGGACTCAGGAGAGACCCAGTACTTC.

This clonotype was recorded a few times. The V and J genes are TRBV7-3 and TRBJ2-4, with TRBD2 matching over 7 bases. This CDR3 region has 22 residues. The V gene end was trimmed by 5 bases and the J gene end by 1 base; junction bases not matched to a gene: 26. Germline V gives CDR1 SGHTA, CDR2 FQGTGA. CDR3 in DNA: TGTGCCAGCAGCCCCAAGCCCCCTAGGGAGGGATTGTCCTTCGGGGCCAAAAACATTCAGTACTTC. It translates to CASSPKPPREGLSFGAKNIQYF.

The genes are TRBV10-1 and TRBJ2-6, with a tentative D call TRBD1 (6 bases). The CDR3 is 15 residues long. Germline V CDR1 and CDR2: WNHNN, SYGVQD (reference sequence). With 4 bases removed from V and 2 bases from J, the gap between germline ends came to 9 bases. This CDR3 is CASSAGVTGANVLTF. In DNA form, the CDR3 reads TGCGCCAGCAGTGCAGGGGTGACTGGGGCCAACGTCCTGACTTTC.

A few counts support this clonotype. CDR3 sequence (DNA): TGTGCCAGTACCCGGCCCGAAACCTACAATGAGCAGTTCTTC. This gives the protein CASTRPETYNEQFF. J is TRBJ2-1 and V is TRBV7-3, with D unclear. V lost 9 bases to trimming and J lost 2 bases, with 14 bases between them. CDR1 and CDR2 (germline): SGHTA, FQGTGA. The CDR3 length is 14 residues.

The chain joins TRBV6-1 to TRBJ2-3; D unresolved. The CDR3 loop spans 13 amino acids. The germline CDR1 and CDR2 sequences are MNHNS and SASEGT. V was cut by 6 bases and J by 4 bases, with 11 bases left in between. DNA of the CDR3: TGTGCCAGCAGACCCTCCTACTCAGATACGCAGTATTTT. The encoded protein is CASRPSYSDTQYF.

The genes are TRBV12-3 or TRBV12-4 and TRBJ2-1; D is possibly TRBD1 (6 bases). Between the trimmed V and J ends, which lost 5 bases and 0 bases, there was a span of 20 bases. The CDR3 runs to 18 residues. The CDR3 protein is CASSPYPAGTNSYNEQFF. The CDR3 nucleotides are TGTGCCAGCAGTCCGTATCCGGCCGGGACAAACTCCTACAATGAGCAGTTCTTC.

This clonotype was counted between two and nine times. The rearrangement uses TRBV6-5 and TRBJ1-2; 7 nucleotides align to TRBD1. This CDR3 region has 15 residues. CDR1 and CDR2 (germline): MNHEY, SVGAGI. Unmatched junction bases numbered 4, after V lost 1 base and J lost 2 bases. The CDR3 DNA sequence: TGTGCCAGCAGTTACTTGGAGGGGGCGAACTATGGCTACACCTTC. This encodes CASSYLEGANYGYTF.

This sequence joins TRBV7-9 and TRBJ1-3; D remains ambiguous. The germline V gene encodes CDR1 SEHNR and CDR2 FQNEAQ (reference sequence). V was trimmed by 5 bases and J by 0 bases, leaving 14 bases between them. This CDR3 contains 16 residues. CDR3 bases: TGTGCCAGCAGCCTACGGGCGCCCGACTCTGGAAACACCATATATTTT. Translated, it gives CASSLRAPDSGNTIYF.

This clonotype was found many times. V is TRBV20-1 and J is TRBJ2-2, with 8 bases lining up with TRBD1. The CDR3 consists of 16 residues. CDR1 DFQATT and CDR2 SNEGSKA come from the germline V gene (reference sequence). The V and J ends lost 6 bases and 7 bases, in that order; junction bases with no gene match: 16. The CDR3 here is CSAQRTGQQVGGELFF. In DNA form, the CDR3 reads TGCAGTGCCCAAAGGACAGGGCAACAGGTTGGCGGGGAGCTGTTTTTT.

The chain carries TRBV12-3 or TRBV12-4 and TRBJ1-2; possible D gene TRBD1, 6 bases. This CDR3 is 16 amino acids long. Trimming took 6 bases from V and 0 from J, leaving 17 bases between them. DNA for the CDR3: TGTGCCAGCAGCTTACATCCGACAGGAGCTAACTATGGCTACACCTTC. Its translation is CASSLHPTGANYGYTF.

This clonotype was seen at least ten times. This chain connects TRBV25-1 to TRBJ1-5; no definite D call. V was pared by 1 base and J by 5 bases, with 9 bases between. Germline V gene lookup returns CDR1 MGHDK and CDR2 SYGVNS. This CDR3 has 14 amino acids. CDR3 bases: TGTGCCAGCAGTGAATGGGGAGGGCATCAGCCCCAGCATTTT. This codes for CASSEWGGHQPQHF.

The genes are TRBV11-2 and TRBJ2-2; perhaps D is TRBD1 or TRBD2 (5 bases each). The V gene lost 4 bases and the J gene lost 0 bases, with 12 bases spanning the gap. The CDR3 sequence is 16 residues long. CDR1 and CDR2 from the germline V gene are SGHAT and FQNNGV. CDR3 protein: CASSSGQRSNTGELFF. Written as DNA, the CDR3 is TGTGCCAGCAGCTCGGGGCAGCGATCGAACACCGGGGAGCTGTTTTTT.

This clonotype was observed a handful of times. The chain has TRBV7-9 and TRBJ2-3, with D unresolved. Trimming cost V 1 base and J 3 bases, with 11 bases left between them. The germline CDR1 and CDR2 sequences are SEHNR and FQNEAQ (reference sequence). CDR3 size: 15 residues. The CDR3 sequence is CASSLVGKETDTQYF. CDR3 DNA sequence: TGTGCCAGCAGCTTAGTAGGGAAAGAAACAGATACGCAGTATTTT.

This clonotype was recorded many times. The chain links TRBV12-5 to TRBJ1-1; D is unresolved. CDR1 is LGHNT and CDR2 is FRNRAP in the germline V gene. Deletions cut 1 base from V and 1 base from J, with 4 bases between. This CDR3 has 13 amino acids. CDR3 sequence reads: CASGLAGNTEAFF. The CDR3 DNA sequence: TGTGCTAGTGGTTTGGCGGGGAACACTGAAGCTTTCTTT.

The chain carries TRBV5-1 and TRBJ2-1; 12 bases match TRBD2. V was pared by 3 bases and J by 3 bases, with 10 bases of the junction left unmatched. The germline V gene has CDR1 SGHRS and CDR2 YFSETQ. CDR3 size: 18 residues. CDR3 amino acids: CASSSPASGGVLYNEQFF. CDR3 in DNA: TGCGCCAGCAGCTCCCCGGCTAGCGGGGGGGTTCTCTACAATGAGCAGTTCTTC.

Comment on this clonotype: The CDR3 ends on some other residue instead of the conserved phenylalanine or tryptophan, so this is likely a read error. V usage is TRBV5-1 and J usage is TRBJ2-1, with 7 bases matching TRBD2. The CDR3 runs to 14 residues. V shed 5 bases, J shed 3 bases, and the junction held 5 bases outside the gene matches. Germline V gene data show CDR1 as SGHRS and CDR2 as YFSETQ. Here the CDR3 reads CASREGTNYNEQFL. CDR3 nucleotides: TGCGCCAGCAGGGAAGGGACTAACTACAATGAGCAGTTCTTA.

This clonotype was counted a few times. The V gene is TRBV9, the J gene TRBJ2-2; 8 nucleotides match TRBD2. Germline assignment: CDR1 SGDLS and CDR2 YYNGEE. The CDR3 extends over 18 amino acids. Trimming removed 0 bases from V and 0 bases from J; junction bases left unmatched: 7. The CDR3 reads CASSVGLVTSANTGELFF. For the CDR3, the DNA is TGTGCCAGCAGCGTAGGATTAGTGACTAGCGCGAACACCGGGGAGCTGTTTTTT.

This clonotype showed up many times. CDR3 loop: CASTREETQYF. CDR3 nucleotide sequence: TGTGCCAGCACGAGGGAAGAGACCCAGTACTTC. J is TRBJ2-5 and V is TRBV28; TRBD2 is a possible D gene (5 bases). CDR1 is MDHEN, CDR2 SYDVKM, per germline. V was pared by 7 bases and J by 3 bases, with 6 bases between. This CDR3 comprises 11 residues.

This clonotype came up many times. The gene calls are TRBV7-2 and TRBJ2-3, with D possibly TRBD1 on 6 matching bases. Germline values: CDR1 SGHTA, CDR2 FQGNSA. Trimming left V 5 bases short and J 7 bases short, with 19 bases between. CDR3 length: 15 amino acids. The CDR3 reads CASSRGQPLGYTQYF. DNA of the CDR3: TGTGCCAGCAGCCGCGGACAGCCCCTCGGATATACGCAGTATTTT.

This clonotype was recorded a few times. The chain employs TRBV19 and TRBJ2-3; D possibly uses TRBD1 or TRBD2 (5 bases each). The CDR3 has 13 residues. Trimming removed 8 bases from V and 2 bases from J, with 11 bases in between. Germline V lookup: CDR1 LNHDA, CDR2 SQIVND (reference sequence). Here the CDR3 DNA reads TGTGCCAGTGGGACCCAGTTCACAGATACGCAGTATTTT. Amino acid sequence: CASGTQFTDTQYF.

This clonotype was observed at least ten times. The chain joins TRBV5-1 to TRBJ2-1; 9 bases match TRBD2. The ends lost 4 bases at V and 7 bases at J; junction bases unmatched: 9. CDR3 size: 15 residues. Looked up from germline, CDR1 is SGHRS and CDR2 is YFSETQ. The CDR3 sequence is CASSPTGTSRNEQFF. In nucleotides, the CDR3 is TGCGCCAGCAGCCCAACCGGGACTAGCAGGAATGAGCAGTTCTTC. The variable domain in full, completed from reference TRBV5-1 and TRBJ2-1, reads KAGVTQTPRYLIKTRGQQVTLSCSPISGHRSVSWYQQTPGQGLQFLFEYFSETQRNKGNFPGRFSGRQFSNSRSEMNVSTLELGDSALYLCASSPTGTSRNEQFFGPGTRLTVL.

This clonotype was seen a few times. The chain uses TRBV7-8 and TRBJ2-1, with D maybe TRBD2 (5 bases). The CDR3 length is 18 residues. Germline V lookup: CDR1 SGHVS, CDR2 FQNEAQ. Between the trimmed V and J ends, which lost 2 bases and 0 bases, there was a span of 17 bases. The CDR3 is CASSLTPVLGSSYNEQFF. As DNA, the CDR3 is TGTGCCAGCAGCTTAACCCCCGTCTTAGGGAGCTCCTACAATGAGCAGTTCTTC.

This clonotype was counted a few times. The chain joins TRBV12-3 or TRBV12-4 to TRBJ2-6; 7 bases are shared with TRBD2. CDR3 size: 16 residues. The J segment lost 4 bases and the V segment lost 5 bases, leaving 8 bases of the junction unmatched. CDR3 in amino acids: CASSLRAGEGANVLTF. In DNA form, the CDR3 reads TGTGCCAGCAGTCTCCGCGCGGGAGAAGGGGCCAACGTCCTGACTTTC.

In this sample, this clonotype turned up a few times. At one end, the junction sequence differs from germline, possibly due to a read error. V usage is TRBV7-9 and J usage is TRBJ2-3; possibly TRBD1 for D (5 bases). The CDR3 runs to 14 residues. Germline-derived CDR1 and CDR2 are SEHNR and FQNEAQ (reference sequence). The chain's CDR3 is CASRLGVGTDTQYF. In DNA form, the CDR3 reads TGTGCCAGCAGATTAGGGGTTGGCACAGATACGCAGTATTTT.

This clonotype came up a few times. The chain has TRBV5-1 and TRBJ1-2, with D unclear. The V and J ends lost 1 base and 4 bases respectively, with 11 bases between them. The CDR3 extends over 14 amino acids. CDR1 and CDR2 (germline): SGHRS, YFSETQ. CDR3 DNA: TGCGCCAGCAGCTTGATACCGGATGTCTATGGCTACACCTTC. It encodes CASSLIPDVYGYTF.

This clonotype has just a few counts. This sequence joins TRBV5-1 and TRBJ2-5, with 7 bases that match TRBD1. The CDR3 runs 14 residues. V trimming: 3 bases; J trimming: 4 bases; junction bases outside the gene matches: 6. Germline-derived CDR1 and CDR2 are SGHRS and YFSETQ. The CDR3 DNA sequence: TGCGCCAGCAGCTCCCGACAGGGTGGAGAGACCCAGTACTTC. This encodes CASSSRQGGETQYF.

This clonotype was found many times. This CDR3 reads CASSQEQGFWGETQYF. Written as DNA, the CDR3 is TGTGCCAGCAGTCAAGAACAGGGCTTCTGGGGAGAGACCCAGTACTTC. This sequence joins TRBV5-6 and TRBJ2-5, with D tentatively TRBD1 (6 bases). V lost 5 bases to trimming and J lost 4 bases, with 21 bases between them. CDR3 length: 16 residues. Germline V gives CDR1 SGHDT, CDR2 YYEEEE. Drawing the rest from reference TRBV5-6 and TRBJ2-5, the complete variable domain is DAGVTQSPTHLIKTRGQQVTLRCSPKSGHDTVSWYQQALGQGPQFIFQYYEEEERQRGNFPDRFSGHQFPNYSSELNVNALLLGDSALYLCASSQEQGFWGETQYFGPGTRLLVL.

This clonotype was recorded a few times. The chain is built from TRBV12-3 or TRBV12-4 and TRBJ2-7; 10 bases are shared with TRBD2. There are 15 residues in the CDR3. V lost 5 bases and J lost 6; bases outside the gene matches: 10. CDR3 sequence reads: CASSPQAGGLTEQYF. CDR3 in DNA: TGTGCCAGCAGTCCTCAAGCGGGGGGGCTCACCGAGCAGTACTTC.

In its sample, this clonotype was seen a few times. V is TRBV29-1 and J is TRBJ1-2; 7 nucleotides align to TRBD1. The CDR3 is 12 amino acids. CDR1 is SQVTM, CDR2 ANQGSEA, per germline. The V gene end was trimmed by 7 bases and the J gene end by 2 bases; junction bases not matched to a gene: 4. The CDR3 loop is CSAGGVNYGYTF. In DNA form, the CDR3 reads TGCAGCGCAGGGGGTGTAAACTATGGCTACACCTTC.